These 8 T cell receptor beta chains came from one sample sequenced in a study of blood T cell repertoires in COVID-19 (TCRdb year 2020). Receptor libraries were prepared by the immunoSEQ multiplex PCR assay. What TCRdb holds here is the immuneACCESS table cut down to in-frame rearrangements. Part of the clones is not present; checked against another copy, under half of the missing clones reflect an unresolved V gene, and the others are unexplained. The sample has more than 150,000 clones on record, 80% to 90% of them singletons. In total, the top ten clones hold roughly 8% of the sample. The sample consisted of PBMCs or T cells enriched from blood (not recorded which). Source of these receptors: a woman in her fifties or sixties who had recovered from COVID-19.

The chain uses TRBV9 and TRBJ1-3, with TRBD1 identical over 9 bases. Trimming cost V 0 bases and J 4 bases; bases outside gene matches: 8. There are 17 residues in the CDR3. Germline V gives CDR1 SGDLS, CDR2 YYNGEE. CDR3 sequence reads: CASSVVPGQGSGNTIYF. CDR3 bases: TGTGCCAGCAGCGTAGTTCCGGGACAGGGATCCGGAAACACCATATATTTT.

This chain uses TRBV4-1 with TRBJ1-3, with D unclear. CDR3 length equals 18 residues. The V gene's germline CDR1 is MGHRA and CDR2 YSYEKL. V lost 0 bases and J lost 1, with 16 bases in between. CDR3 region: CASSQEASGIRSGNTIYF. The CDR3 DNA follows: TGCGCCAGCAGCCAAGAGGCATCCGGGATTAGATCTGGAAACACCATATATTTT.

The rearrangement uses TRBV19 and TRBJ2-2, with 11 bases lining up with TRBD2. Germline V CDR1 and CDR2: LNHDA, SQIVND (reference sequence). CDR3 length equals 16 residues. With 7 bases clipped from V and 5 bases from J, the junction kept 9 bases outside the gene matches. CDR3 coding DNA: TGTGCCAGTACTCGATCCGGGACTAGCGGAACCGGGGAGCTGTTTTTT. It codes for CASTRSGTSGTGELFF.

CDR3 coding DNA: TGTGCCGGCCAGGGACAGGCGTACTACGAGCAGTACTTC. This codes for CAGQGQAYYEQYF. The chain links TRBV6-4 to TRBJ2-7; TRBD1 matches at 8 bases. Germline CDR1 and CDR2: MRHNA and SNTAGT. Germline trimming cut 11 bases from V and 3 bases from J; bases unmatched to any gene: 9. This CDR3 is built from 13 residues.

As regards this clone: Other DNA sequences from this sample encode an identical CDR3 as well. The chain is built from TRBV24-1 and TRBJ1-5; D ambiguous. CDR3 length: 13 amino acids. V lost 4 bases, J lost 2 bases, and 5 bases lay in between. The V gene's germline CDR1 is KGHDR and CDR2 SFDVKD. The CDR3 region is CATSEQGNQPQHF. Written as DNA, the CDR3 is TGTGCCACCAGTGAGCAGGGCAATCAGCCCCAGCATTTT.

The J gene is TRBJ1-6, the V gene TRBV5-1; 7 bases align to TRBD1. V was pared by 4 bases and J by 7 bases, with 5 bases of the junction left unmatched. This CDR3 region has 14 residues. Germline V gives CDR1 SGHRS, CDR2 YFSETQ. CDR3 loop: CASSKGQTNSPLHF. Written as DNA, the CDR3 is TGCGCCAGCAGCAAGGGACAGACAAATTCACCCCTCCACTTT.

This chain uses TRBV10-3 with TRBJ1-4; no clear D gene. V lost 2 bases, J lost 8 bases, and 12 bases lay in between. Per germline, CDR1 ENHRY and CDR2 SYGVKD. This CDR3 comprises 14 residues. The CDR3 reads CAISETGLREKLFF. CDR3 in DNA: TGTGCCATCAGTGAGACGGGGTTGCGGGAAAAACTGTTTTTT.

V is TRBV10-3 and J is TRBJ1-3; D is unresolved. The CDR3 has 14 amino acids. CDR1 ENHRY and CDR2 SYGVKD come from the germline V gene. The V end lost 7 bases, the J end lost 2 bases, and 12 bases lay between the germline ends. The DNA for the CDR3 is TGTGCCATCAAAAGGACTACCGCTGGAAACACCATATATTTT. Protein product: CAIKRTTAGNTIYF.